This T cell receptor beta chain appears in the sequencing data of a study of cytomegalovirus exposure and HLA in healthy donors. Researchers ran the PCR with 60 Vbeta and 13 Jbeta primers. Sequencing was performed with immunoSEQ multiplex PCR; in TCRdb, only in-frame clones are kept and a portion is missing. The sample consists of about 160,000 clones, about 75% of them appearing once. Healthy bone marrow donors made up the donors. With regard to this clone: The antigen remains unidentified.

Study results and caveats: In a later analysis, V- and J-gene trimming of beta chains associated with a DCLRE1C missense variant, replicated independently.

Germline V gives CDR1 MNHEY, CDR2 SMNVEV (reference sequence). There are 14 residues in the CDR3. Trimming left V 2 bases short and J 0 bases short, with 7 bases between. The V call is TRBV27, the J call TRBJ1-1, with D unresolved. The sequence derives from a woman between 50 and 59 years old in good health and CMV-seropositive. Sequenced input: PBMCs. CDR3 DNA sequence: TGTGCCAGCAGTTTAAACGGGATGAACACTGAAGCTTTCTTT. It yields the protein CASSLNGMNTEAFF.